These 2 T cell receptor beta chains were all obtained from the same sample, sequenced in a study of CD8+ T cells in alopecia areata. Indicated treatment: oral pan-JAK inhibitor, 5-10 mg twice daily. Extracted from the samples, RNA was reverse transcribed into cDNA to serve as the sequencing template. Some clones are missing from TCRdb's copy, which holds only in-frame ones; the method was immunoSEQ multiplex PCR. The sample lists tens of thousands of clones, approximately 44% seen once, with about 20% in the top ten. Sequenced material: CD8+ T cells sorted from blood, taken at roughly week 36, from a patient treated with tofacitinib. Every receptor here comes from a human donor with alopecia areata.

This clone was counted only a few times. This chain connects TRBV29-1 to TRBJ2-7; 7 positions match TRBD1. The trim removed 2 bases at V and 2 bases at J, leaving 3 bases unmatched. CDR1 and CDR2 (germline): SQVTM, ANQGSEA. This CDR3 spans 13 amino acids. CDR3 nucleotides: TGCAGCGTTGAAAAAGGGGGCCCCTACGAGCAGTACTTC. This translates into CSVEKGGPYEQYF.

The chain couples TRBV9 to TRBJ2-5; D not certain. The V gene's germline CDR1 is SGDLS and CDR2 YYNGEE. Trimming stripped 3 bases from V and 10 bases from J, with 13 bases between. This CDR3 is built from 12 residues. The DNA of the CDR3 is TGTGCCAGCAGCGGAAGAGCCCAGGACCAGTACTTC. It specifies CASSGRAQDQYF.